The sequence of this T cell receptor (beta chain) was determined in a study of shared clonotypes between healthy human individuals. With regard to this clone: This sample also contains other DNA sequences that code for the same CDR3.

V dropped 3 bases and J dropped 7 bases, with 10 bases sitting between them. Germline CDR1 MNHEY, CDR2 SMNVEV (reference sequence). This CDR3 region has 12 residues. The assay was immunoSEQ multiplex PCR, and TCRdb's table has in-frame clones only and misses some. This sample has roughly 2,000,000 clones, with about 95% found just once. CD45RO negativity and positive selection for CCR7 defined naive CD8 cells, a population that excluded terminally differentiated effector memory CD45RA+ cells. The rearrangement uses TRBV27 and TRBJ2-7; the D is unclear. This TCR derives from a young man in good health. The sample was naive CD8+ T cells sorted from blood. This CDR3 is CASSFWGGEQYF. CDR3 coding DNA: TGTGCCAGCAGTTTCTGGGGTGGAGAGCAGTACTTC.